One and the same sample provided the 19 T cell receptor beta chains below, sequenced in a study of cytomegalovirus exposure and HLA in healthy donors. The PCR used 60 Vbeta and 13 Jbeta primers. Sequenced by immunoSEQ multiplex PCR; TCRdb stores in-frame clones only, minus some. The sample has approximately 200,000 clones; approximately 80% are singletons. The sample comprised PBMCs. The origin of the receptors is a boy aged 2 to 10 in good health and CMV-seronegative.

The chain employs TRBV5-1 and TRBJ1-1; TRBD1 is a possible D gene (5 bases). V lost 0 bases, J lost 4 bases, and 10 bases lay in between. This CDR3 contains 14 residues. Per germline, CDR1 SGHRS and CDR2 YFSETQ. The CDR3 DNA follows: TGCGCCAGCAGCTTGGAGGGGTCTGTCACTGAAGCTTTCTTT. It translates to CASSLEGSVTEAFF.

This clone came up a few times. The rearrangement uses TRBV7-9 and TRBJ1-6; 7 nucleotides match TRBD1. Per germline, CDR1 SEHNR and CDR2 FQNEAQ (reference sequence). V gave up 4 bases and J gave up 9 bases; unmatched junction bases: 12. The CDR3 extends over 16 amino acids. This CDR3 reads CASSSFLTGATSPLHF. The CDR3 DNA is TGTGCCAGCAGCTCCTTCCTTACAGGGGCGACTTCACCCCTCCACTTT. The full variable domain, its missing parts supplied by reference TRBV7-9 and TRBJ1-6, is DTGVSQNPRHKITKRGQNVTFRCDPISEHNRLYWYRQTLGQGPEFLTYFQNEAQLEKSRLLSDRFSAERPKGSFSTLEIQRTEQGDSAMYLCASSSFLTGATSPLHFGNGTRLTVT.

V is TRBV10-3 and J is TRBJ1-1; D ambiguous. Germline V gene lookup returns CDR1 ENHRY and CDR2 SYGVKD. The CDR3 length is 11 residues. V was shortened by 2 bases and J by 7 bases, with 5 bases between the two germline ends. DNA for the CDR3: TGTGCCATCAGTGAGGGCCGTGAAGCTTTCTTT. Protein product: CAISEGREAFF.

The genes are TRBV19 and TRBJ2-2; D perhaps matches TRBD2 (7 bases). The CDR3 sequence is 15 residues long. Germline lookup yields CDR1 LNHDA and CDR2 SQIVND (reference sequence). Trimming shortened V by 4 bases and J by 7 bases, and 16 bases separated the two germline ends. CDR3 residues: CASSRRGGLIGELFF. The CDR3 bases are TGTGCCAGTAGTAGGAGGGGGGGCCTCATCGGGGAGCTGTTTTTT.

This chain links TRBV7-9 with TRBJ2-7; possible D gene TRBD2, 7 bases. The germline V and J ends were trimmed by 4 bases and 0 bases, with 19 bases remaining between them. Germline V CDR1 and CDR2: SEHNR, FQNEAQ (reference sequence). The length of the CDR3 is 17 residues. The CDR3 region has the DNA TGTGCCAGCAGCTCAGTAGGGGGGGGACACCGCTCCTACGAGCAGTACTTC. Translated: CASSSVGGGHRSYEQYF.

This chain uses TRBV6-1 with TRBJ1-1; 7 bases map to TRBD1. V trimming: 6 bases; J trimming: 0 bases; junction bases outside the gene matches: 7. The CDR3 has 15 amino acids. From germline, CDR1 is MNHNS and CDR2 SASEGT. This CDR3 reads CASSALDRVNTEAFF. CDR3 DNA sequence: TGTGCCAGCAGCGCCCTCGACAGGGTGAACACTGAAGCTTTCTTT.

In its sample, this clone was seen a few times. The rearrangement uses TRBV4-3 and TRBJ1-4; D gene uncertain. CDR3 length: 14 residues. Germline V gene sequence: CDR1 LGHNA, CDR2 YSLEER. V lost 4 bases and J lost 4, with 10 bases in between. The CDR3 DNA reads TGCGCCAGCAGCCGCGGAGGTTTTAATGAAAAACTGTTTTTT. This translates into CASSRGGFNEKLFF.

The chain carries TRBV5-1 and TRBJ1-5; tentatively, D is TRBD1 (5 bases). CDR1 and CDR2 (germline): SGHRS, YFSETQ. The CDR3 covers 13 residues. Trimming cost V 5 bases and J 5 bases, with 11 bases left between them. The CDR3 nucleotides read TGCGCCAGCAGTAGGGGCCCGGATCAGCCCCAGCATTTT. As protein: CASSRGPDQPQHF.

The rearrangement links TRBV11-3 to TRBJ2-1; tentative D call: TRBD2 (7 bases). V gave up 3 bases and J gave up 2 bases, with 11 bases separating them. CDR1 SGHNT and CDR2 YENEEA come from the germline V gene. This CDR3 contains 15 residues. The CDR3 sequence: CASSFRGAPYNEQFF. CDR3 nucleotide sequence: TGTGCCAGCAGCTTTCGGGGGGCCCCCTACAATGAGCAGTTCTTC.

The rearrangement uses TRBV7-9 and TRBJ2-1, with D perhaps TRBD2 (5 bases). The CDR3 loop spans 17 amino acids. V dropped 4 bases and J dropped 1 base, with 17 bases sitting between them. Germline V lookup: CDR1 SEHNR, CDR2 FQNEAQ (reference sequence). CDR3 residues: CASSSALGASSYNEQFF. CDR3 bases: TGTGCCAGCAGCTCCGCCCTGGGAGCGTCTTCCTACAATGAGCAGTTCTTC.

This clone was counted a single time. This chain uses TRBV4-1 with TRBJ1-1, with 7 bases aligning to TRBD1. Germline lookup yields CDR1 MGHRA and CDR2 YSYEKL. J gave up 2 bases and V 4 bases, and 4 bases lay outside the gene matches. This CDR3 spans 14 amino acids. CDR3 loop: CASSLRTGNTEAFF. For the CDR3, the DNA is TGCGCCAGCAGCCTCCGGACAGGCAACACTGAAGCTTTCTTT.

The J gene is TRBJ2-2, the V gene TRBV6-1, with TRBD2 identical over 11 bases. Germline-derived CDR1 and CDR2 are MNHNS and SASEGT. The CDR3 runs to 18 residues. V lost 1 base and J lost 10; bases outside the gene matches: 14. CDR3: CASSEEGLAVLGPEELFF. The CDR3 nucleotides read TGTGCCAGCAGTGAAGAGGGACTAGCGGTGCTTGGGCCGGAGGAGCTGTTTTTT.

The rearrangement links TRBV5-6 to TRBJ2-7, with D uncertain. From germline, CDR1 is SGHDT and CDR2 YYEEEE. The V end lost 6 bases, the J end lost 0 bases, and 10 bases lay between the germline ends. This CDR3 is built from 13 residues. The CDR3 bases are TGTGCCAGCACCGACGGAGACTCCTACGAGCAGTACTTC. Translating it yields CASTDGDSYEQYF.

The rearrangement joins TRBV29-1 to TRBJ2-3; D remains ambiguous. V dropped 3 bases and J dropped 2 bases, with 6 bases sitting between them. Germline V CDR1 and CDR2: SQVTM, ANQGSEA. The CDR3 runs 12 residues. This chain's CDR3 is CSVDHSTDTQYF. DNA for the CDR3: TGCAGCGTTGATCACTCCACAGATACGCAGTATTTT.

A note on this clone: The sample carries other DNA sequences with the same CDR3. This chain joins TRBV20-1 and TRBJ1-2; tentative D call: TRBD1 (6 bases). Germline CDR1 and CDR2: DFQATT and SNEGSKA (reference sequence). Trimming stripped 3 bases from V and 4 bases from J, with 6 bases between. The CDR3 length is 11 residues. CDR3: CSARGAYGYTF. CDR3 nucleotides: TGCAGTGCTAGGGGGGCCTATGGCTACACCTTC.

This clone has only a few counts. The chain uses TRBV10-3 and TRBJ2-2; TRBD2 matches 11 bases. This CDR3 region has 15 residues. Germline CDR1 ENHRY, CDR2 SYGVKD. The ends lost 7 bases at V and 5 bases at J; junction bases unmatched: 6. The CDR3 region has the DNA TGTGCCATCAAACCGGGACTAGCGGATACCGGGGAGCTGTTTTTT. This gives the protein CAIKPGLADTGELFF.

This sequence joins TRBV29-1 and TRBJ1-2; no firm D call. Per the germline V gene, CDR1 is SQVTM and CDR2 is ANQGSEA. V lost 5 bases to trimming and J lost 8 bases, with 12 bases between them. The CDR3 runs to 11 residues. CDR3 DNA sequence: TGCAGCGTTTTACGGGGTCGCGGCTACACCTTC. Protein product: CSVLRGRGYTF.

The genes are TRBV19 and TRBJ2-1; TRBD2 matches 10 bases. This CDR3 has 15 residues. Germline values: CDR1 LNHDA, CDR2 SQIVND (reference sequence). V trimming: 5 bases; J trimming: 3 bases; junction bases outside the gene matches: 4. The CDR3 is CASSGSGGLYNEQFF. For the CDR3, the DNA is TGTGCCAGTAGTGGTAGCGGGGGGCTCTACAATGAGCAGTTCTTC.

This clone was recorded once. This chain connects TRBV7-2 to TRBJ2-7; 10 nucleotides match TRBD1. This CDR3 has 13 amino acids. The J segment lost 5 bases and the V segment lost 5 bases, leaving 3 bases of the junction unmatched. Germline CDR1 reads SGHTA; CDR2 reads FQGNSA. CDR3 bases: TGTGCCAGCAGCCTCGGACAGGGGGACGAGCAGTACTTC. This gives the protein CASSLGQGDEQYF.